This T cell receptor (beta chain) was captured in a study of T cell responses to AZD1222 COVID-19 vaccine. Findings and limits, study-wide: Donor demographics were predominantly white British with a female majority; clonal diversity may be underestimated. The breadth and depth of Spike-specific TCRs increased once two AZD1222 doses had been given.

Some clones are missing from TCRdb's copy, which holds only in-frame ones; the method was immunoSEQ multiplex PCR. The table lists 95,000 to 150,000 clones, around 87% of them singletons, with roughly 1.1% in the top ten. On this clone: What it binds is not known.

Germline V lookup: CDR1 SGHDN, CDR2 FVKESK. This CDR3 contains 11 residues. V was shortened by 5 bases and J by 5 bases, with 4 bases between the two germline ends. The V gene is TRBV14, the J gene TRBJ1-3; D is undetermined. The origin of this receptor is an adult in good health. Sample: peripheral blood, taken on day 0 of AZD1222 vaccination. The CDR3 loop is CASSIRNTIYF. Here the CDR3 DNA reads TGTGCCAGCAGCATAAGAAACACCATATATTTT.